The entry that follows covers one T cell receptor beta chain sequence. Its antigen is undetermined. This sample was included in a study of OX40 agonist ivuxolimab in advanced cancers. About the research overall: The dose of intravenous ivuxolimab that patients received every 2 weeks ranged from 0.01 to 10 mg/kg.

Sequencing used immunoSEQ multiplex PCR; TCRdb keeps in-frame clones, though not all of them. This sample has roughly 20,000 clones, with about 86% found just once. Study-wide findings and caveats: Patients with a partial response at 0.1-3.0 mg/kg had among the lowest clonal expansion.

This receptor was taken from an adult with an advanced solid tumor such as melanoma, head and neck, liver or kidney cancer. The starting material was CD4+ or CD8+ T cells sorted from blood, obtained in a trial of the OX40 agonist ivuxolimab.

CDR3 sequence reads: CSVEEQGVSGYTF. As DNA, the CDR3 is TGCAGCGTTGAGGAACAGGGGGTATCTGGCTACACCTTC. The chain uses TRBV29-1 and TRBJ1-2, with 8 bases that match TRBD1. The J segment lost 7 bases and the V segment lost 3 bases, leaving 7 bases of the junction unmatched. Germline CDR1 SQVTM, CDR2 ANQGSEA. This CDR3 region has 13 residues.